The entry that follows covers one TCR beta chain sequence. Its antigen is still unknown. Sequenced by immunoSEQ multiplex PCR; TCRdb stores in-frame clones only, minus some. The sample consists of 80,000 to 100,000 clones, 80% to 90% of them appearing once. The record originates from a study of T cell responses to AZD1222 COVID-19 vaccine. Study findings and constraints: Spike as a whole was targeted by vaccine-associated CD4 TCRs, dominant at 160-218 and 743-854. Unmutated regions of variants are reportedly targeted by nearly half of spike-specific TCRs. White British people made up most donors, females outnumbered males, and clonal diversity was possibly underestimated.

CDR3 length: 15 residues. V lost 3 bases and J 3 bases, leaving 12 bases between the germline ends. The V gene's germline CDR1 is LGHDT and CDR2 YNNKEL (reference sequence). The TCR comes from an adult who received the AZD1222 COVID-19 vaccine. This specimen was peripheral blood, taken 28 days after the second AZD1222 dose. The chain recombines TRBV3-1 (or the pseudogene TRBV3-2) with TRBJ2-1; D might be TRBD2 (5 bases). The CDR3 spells CASSHLSGVYNEQFF. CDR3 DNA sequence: TGTGCCAGCAGCCATTTAAGCGGAGTCTACAATGAGCAGTTCTTC.